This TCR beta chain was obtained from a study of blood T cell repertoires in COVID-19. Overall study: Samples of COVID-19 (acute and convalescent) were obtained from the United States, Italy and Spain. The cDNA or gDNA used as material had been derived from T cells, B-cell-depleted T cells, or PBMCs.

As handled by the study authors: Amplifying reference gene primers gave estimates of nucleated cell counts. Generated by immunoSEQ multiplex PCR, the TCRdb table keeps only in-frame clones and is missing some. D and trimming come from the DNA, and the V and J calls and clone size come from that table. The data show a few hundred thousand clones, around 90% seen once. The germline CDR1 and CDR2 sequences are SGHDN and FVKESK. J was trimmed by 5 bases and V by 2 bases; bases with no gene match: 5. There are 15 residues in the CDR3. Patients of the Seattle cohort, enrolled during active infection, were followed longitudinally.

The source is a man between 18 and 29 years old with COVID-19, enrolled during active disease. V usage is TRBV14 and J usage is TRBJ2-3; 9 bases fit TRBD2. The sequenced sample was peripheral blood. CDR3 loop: CASSQIAGAKDTQYF. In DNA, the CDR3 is TGTGCCAGCAGCCAAATAGCGGGGGCGAAAGATACGCAGTATTTT. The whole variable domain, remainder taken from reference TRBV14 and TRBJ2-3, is EAGVTQFPSHSVIEKGQTVTLRCDPISGHDNLYWYRRVMGKEIKFLLHFVKESKQDESGMPNNRFLAERTGGTYSTLKVQPAELEDSGVYFCASSQIAGAKDTQYFGPGTRLTVL.